Below, 10 T cell receptor beta chains from the same sample are listed, as sequenced in a study of cytomegalovirus exposure and HLA in healthy donors. 60 Vbeta and 13 Jbeta primers were used in PCR. Sequencing was performed with immunoSEQ multiplex PCR; in TCRdb, only in-frame clones are kept and a portion is missing. Counted here are a few hundred thousand clones, 80% occurring once; the ten biggest clones make up more than 0.3%. The sequencing sample was made of PBMCs. Receptor source: a girl aged 2 to 10 in good health and CMV-seronegative.

In this sample, this clone turned up a few times. J is TRBJ2-3 and V is TRBV5-1, with a tentative D call TRBD1 (6 bases). The length of the CDR3 is 14 residues. CDR1 SGHRS and CDR2 YFSETQ come from the germline V gene. Trimming pared 2 bases from V and 5 bases from J, leaving 12 bases between. CDR3 sequence: CASSFGQPGDTQYF. The CDR3 DNA reads as TGCGCCAGCAGCTTCGGACAGCCCGGAGATACGCAGTATTTT.

Only one count was recorded for this clone. At one boundary the junction diverges from the germline segment, which might be a read error. V gene TRBV20-1 combines with J gene TRBJ1-1; D unclear. This CDR3 region has 11 residues. Germline V gene lookup returns CDR1 DFQATT and CDR2 SNEGSKA (reference sequence). CDR3 coding DNA: TGCAGTCCTAGCCTTCCCCGAGTAGCTTTCTTT. Amino acid sequence: CSPSLPRVAFF.

For this clone: Because the CDR3's place on the DNA is in doubt, the DNA is left out and the CDR3 is given as listed by TCRdb. This chain uses TRBV9 with TRBJ1-2; TRBD1, the table's D call, lacks a check against the DNA. The length of the CDR3 is 13 amino acids, counting both ends. The germline V gene encodes CDR1 SGDLS and CDR2 YYNGEE. The CDR3 protein is CASSDIFAGGSTF.

V and J are TRBV4-1 and TRBJ2-7; 8 nucleotides agree with TRBD2. From germline, CDR1 is MGHRA and CDR2 YSYEKL. The J segment lost 3 bases and the V segment lost 4 bases, leaving 8 bases of the junction unmatched. The CDR3 length is 15 residues. CDR3 amino acids: CASSPTLAGGYEQYF. CDR3 sequence (DNA): TGCGCCAGCAGCCCAACTCTGGCGGGAGGCTACGAGCAGTACTTC.

This chain connects TRBV19 to TRBJ1-5, with 8 bases aligning to TRBD1. The CDR3 is made up of 15 amino acids. Trimming took 3 bases from V and 6 from J; bases not matched to a gene: 7. CDR1 and CDR2 from the germline V gene are LNHDA and SQIVND (reference sequence). This CDR3 is CASSIVDRAGQPQHF. The CDR3 DNA sequence: TGTGCCAGTAGTATTGTGGACAGGGCAGGTCAGCCCCAGCATTTT.

The chain links TRBV7-2 to TRBJ1-5; weak D call: TRBD1 (6 bases). This CDR3 spans 14 amino acids. Germline V lookup: CDR1 SGHTA, CDR2 FQGNSA. V shed 2 bases and J shed 7 bases, with 12 bases lying between them. This chain's CDR3 is CASSLNRAGQPQHF. CDR3 coding DNA: TGTGCCAGCAGCTTAAACAGGGCCGGGCAGCCCCAGCATTTT.

The chain uses TRBV6-6 and TRBJ1-5, with a weak D call TRBD1 (5 bases). Germline CDR1 and CDR2: MNHNY and SVGAGI (reference sequence). The CDR3 sequence is 13 residues long. Trimming cost V 7 bases and J 9 bases, with 16 bases left between them. The CDR3 bases are TGTGCCAGCACCAGGGTGCATCATCGGCCCCAGCATTTT. Translated, it gives CASTRVHHRPQHF.

This clone came up a few times. The J gene is TRBJ1-1, the V gene TRBV9; D call uncertain. This CDR3 has 14 residues. In germline, CDR1 is SGDLS, CDR2 YYNGEE. V was pared by 0 bases and J by 1 base, with 7 bases between. The CDR3 nucleotides read TGTGCCAGCAGCGTAGCGGCGGCGAACACTGAAGCTTTCTTT. Translating it yields CASSVAAANTEAFF.

The sample holds one count of this clone. This chain links TRBV28 with TRBJ1-2; 7 bases are shared with TRBD1. CDR1 and CDR2 (germline): MDHEN, SYDVKM. Unmatched junction bases numbered 8, after V lost 5 bases and J lost 2 bases. The CDR3 sequence is 15 residues long. CDR3 coding DNA: TGTGCCAGCAGTGACAACTCACAGGGGAACTATGGCTACACCTTC. It specifies CASSDNSQGNYGYTF.

The V call is TRBV28, the J call TRBJ2-7; TRBD2 agrees at 10 bases. Trimming cost V 5 bases and J 4 bases; bases outside gene matches: 8. The CDR3 contains 15 residues. In germline, CDR1 is MDHEN, CDR2 SYDVKM. The CDR3 DNA reads TGTGCCAGCAGTCCGAGCCTAGCGGGAGTGTACGAGCAGTACTTC. Its protein is CASSPSLAGVYEQYF. Together with reference TRBV28 and TRBJ2-7, the CDR3 gives the full variable domain: DVKVTQSSRYLVKRTGEKVFLECVQDMDHENMFWYRQDPGLGLRLIYFSYDVKMKEKGDIPEGYSVSREKKERFSLILESASTNQTSMYLCASSPSLAGVYEQYFGPGTRLTVT.